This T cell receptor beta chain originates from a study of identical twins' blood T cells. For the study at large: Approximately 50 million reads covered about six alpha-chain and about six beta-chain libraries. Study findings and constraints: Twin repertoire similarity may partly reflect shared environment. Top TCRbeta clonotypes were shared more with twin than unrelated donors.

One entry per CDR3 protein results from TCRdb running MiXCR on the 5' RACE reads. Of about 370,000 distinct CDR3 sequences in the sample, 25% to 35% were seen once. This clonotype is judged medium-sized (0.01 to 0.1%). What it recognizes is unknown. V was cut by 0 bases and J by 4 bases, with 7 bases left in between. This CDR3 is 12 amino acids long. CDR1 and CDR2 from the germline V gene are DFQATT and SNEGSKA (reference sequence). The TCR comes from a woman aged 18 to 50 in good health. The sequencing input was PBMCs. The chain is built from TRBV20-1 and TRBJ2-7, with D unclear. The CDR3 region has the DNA TGCAGTGCTAGAGAAGGAGAGTACGAGCAGTACTTC. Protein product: CSAREGEYEQYF.